This TCR beta chain was found in a study of monozygotic twins with inflammatory bowel disease. Researchers isolated total RNA from whole blood without sorting T cells. Of note for this clonotype: What it binds is not known.

Study-wide findings and caveats: Twins with IBD were found to have lower TCRbeta diversity (inverse Simpson) than healthy co-twins.

For each CDR3 protein, TCRdb gives one entry from its re-call of the 5' RACE reads, without DNA. In all, the sample yields some 200,000 distinct CDR3 sequences. This CDR3 is 16 amino acids long. Germline V gene lookup returns CDR1 SQVTM and CDR2 ANQGSEA. The sample consisted of blood. The sequence came from a human donor with ulcerative colitis or Crohn's disease, or a healthy co-twin of an affected twin (not recorded which). The rearrangement links TRBV29-1 to TRBJ2-3; TCRdb's assignment of TRBD1 cannot be checked, as there is no DNA. CDR3: CSVESIRGQSTDTQYF.